This TCR beta chain was sequenced for a study of neurological immune-mediated disorders. General study findings and limits: There were no CDR3 amino acid sequences shared by expanded clones across subjects, a result suggesting private repertoires in all groups.

Time point reported: longitudinal time-point 3. TCRdb re-analysed the 5' RACE reads in MiXCR, keeping a single row per CDR3 protein. Of about 53,000 distinct CDR3 sequences in the sample, 7% to 10% were seen once. This clonotype was seen repeatedly, ten times or more. Its antigen is currently unknown. With V trimmed by 3 bases and J by 12 bases, 11 bases remained unmatched. This CDR3 is 14 amino acids long. Germline V gene lookup returns CDR1 SGHRS and CDR2 YFSETQ. The source is a woman aged 40 to 50 in good health. The chain is built from TRBV5-1 and TRBJ2-1; TRBD2 matches at 8 bases. The specimen sequenced was PBMCs. CDR3 sequence: CASSSTGGVRGQFF. CDR3 nucleotides: TGCGCCAGCAGCTCCACGGGGGGGGTCCGGGGGCAGTTCTTC.